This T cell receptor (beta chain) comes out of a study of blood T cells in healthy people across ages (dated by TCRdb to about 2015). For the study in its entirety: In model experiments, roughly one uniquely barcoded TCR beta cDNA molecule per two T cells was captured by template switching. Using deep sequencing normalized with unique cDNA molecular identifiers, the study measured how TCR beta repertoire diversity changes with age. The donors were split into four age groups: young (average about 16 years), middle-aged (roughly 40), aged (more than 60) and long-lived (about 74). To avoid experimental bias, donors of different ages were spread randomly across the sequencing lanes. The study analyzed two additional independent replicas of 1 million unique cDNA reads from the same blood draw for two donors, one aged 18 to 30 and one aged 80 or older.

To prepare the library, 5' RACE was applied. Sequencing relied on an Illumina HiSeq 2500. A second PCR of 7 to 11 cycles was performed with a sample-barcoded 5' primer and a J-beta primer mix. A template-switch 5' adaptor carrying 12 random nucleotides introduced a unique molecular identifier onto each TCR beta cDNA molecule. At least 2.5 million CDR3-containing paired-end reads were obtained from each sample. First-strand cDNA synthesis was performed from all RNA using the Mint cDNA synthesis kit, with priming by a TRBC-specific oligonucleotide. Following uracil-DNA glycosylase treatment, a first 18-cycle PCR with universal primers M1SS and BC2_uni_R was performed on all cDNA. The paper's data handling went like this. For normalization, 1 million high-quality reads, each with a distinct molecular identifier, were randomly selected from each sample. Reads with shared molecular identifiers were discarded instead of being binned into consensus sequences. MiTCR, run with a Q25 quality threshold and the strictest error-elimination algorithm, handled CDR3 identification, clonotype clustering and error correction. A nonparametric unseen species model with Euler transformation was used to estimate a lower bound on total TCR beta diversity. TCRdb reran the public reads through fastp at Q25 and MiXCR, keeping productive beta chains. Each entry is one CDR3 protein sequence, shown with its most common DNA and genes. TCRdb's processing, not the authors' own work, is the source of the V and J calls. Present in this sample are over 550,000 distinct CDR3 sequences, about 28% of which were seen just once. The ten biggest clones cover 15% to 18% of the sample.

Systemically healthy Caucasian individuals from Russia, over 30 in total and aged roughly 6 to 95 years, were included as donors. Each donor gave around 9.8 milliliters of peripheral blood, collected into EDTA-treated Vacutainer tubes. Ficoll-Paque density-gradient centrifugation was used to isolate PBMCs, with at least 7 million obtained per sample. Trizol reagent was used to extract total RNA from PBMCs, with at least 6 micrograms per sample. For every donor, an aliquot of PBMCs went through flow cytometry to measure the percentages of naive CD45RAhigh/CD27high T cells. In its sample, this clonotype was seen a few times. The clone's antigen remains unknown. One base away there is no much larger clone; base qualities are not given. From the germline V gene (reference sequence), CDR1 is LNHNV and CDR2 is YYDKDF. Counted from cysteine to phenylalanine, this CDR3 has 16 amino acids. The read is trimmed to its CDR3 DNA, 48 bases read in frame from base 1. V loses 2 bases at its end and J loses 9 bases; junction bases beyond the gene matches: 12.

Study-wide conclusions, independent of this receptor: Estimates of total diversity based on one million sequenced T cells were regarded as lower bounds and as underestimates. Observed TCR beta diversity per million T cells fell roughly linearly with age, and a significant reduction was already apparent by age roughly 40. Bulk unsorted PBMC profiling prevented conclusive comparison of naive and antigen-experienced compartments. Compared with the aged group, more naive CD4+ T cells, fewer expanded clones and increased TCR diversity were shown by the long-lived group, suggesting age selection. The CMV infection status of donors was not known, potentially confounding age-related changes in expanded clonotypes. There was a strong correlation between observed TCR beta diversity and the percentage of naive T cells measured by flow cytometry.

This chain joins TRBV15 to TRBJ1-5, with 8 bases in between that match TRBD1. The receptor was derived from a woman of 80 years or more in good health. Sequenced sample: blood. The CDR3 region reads CATSRHGQGRDRPQHF. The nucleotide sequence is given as TGTGCCACCAGCAGACATGGACAGGGACGGGATCGGCCCCAGCATTTT.